This TCR beta chain originates from a study of early T cells in non-severe SARS-CoV-2 infection. Across the study: The chains were unpaired, and the sequenced material was bulk RNA from unsorted whole blood.

Individually, cDNA molecules had unique molecular identifiers attached to them. TCRdb fed the 5' RACE reads into MiXCR, producing one record per CDR3 protein. Of about 77,000 distinct CDR3 sequences detected, around 8.7% appear once; the ten largest clones hold about 4.8%. Germline lookup yields CDR1 MNHNS and CDR2 SASEGT. V trimming: 2 bases; J trimming: 1 base; junction bases outside the gene matches: 12. The CDR3 loop spans 19 amino acids. Findings and limits, study-wide: Matching against VDJdb likely underestimated virus-specific expansions, favoring anti-spike CD8.

The table lists this clonotype with many counts. Its antigen is unknown. The sequence came from an adult who was a healthcare worker with PCR-confirmed SARS-CoV-2 infection or an uninfected control (not recorded which). The chain couples TRBV6-1 to TRBJ2-3; 10 bases agree with TRBD2. The specimen was whole blood. The CDR3 here is CASSESPPVAGGRTDTQYF. Here the CDR3 DNA reads TGTGCCAGCAGTGAATCCCCCCCGGTAGCGGGAGGACGCACAGATACGCAGTATTTT.